This T cell receptor (beta chain) stems from a study of cytomegalovirus exposure and HLA in healthy donors. Study-level results: Among the most significant clusters, several appeared linked to common viral pathogens in a later analysis. In a later analysis, donors in an Asian-associated ancestry cluster reportedly had fewer N-insertions in productive TCRs than the cohort mean. Among the CMV-associated chains, three were confirmed in vitro as specific for CMV antigens.

Germline trimming cut 4 bases from V and 0 bases from J; bases unmatched to any gene: 12. This CDR3 has 17 residues. Germline V lookup: CDR1 SGDLS, CDR2 YYNGEE. Both 60 Vbeta primers and 13 Jbeta primers went into the PCR. Sequenced by immunoSEQ multiplex PCR; TCRdb stores in-frame clones only, minus some. The profile shows approximately 220,000 clones, nearly 80% of them singletons. This clone was observed a handful of times. Its antigen is as yet unknown. The chain carries TRBV9 and TRBJ2-7, with TRBD1 matching 8 bases. This TCR came from a man younger than 35 in good health and CMV-seronegative. The sample was PBMCs. CDR3 coding DNA: TGTGCCAGCAGCCCGGGCAGGGGGCCCTCAAGCTCCTACGAGCAGTACTTC. Encoded protein: CASSPGRGPSSSYEQYF.